Below, one T cell receptor beta chain is given with its context. This sample stems from a study of blood T cell repertoires in COVID-19. Study as a whole: Some COVID-19 samples were acute and others convalescent; all came from the United States, Italy and Spain.

Membership in each cohort depended on participant-reported clinical history. Recovery meant two consecutive negative NP/OP PCR tests, professional clearance, or resolved symptoms. In the source study's methods: Amplifying reference gene primers gave estimates of nucleated cell counts. Produced via immunoSEQ multiplex PCR; TCRdb's table is partial and in-frame only. V and J calls and clone size are as listed in that table; D and trimming were resolved from the DNA. Among roughly 250,000 clones listed, 75% to 95% were seen once. The CDR3 covers 13 residues. Source material: PBMCs or T cells enriched from blood (not recorded which). This receptor was identified in a woman under 30 who had recovered from COVID-19. The chain has TRBV21-1 and TRBJ2-7; TRBD2, the table's D call, was not compared with the DNA. TRBV21-1 counts as a pseudogene. The CDR3 sequence is CASSKEERYEQYF. The CDR3 bases are TGTGCCAGCAGCAAAGAAGAGAGATACGAGCAGTACTTC.